These 2 T cell receptor beta chains share one sample of origin, sequenced in a study of response to subunit inactivated influenza vaccine. Each CDR3 protein gets one entry after TCRdb re-called the RT-PCR reads with MiXCR. The sample carries 530,000 or so distinct CDR3 sequences, 10% to 15% recorded once. Sequenced material: PBMCs from blood, taken on the day of vaccination. These receptors were collected from a man aged 50-60 years who received an inactivated influenza vaccine.

This chain connects TRBV4-3 to TRBJ2-3, with D perhaps matching TRBD1 (6 bases). V was trimmed by 0 bases and J by 6 bases, leaving 16 bases between them. The CDR3 totals 16 residues. The germline V gene has CDR1 LGHNA and CDR2 YSLEER. CDR3 sequence (DNA): TGCGCCAGCAGCCAAGAGAGGGACACAACTAGGGATACGCAGTATTTT. Its translation: CASSQERDTTRDTQYF.

This clonotype was seen repeatedly, ten times or more. The rearrangement uses TRBV20-1 and TRBJ1-4; maybe TRBD1 (5 bases). The CDR3 covers 13 residues. Germline loops: CDR1 DFQATT, CDR2 SNEGSKA (reference sequence). V lost 1 base and J lost 7, with 10 bases in between. The CDR3 coding sequence is TGCAGTGCTAGAGGGGACTTGGGTGAAAAACTGTTTTTT. This sequence encodes CSARGDLGEKLFF.